The present T cell receptor beta chain was sequenced within a study of neoadjuvant anti-PD-1 for oral cavity cancer. Profiled with immunoSEQ multiplex PCR; TCRdb holds only in-frame clones, not every one. The sample contains around 11,000 clones, approximately 52% of which appear only once. The TCR originated in a person aged 35 to 85 with oral cavity squamous cell carcinoma. Sequences were derived from tumor tissue, sampled before nivolumab (anti-PD-1) treatment.

CDR3 DNA sequence: TGTGCCAGCTCCCCGGGACTAGCCACAGATACGCAGTATTTT. Translating gives CASSPGLATDTQYF. The V gene is TRBV18, the J gene TRBJ2-3, with 9 bases lining up with TRBD2. CDR1 and CDR2 from the germline V gene are KGHSH and LQKENI. This CDR3 contains 14 residues. The ends lost 6 bases at V and 2 bases at J; junction bases unmatched: 3.